This entry lists 2 T cell receptor beta chains sequenced from one sample in a study of shared clonotypes between healthy human individuals. The data were produced by immunoSEQ multiplex PCR, yet TCRdb's version contains in-frame clones alone and is incomplete. The sample lists about 680,000 clones, roughly 72% occurring once. Sequences were obtained from memory CD4+ T cells sorted from blood. Subset meaning: CD45RA-negative fraction. These receptors came from a woman aged 25 to 39 in good health.

This chain connects TRBV28 to TRBJ1-2; 7 bases are shared with TRBD1. V shed 5 bases and J 5 bases; nucleotides not matched to a gene: 8. Germline CDR1 is MDHEN and CDR2 is SYDVKM. This CDR3 region has 14 residues. CDR3 loop: CASSRRRGVYGYTF. The DNA of the CDR3 is TGTGCCAGCAGTAGGCGCAGGGGGGTTTATGGCTACACCTTC.

The chain carries TRBV19 and TRBJ2-7, with D possibly being TRBD2 (6 bases). This CDR3 region has 14 residues. Germline CDR1 and CDR2: LNHDA and SQIVND (reference sequence). The V end was cut by 4 bases, the J end by 4 bases, with 14 bases between. This CDR3 is CASSTQGGGYEQYF. The CDR3 DNA reads TGTGCCAGTAGTACCCAGGGAGGAGGATACGAGCAGTACTTC.